This TCR beta chain stems from a study of OX40 agonist ivuxolimab in advanced cancers. Study in general: Ivuxolimab, which is an agonistic anti-OX40 (CD134) antibody, was administered to the patients. A male proportion of 82.7% was recorded, with mean age approximately 60 years and range about 20 to 90. Findings of the study overall: Circulating CD4+ and CD8+ T cells showed clonal expansion by week 6 at 0.1 to 3.0 mg/kg. Expanded clones were, on average, more numerous among CD8+ T cells than CD4+.

To note about this clone: Its matching antigen is unknown.

Sequencing used immunoSEQ multiplex PCR; TCRdb keeps in-frame clones, though not all of them. This table has some 150,000 clones, 85% to 95% appearing once. The V and J ends lost 1 base and 8 bases respectively, with 22 bases between them. The germline V gene has CDR1 SGDLS and CDR2 YYNGEE. The CDR3 consists of 17 residues. This specimen consisted of CD4+ or CD8+ T cells sorted from blood, obtained in a trial of the OX40 agonist ivuxolimab. The rearrangement links TRBV9 to TRBJ2-1; D not resolved. The receptor's source is an adult with an advanced solid tumor such as melanoma, head and neck, liver or kidney cancer. For the CDR3, the DNA is TGTGCCAGCAGCGTACCCCGTCAAGGACCGCTTAAGGATGAGCAGTTCTTC. Its protein product is CASSVPRQGPLKDEQFF.